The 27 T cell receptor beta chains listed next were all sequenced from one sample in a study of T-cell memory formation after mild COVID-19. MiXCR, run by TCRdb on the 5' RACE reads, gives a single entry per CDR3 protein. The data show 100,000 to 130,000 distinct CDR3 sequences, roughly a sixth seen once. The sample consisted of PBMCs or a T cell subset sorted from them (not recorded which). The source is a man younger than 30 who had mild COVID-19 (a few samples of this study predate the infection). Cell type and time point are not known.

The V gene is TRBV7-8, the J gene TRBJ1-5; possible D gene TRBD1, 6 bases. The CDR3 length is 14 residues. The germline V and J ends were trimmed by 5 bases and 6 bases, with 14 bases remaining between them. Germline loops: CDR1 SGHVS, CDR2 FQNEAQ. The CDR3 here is CASSRGGDTQPQHF. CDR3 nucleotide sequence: TGTGCCAGCAGCCGAGGGGGGGACACTCAGCCCCAGCATTTT.

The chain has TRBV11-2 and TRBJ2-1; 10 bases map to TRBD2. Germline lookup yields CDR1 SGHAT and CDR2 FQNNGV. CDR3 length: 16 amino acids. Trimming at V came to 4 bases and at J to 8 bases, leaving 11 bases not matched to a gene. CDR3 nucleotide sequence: TGTGCCAGCAGCTCCCAGGTAGCGGGGGGTAGGTATGAGCAGTTCTTC. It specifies CASSSQVAGGRYEQFF.

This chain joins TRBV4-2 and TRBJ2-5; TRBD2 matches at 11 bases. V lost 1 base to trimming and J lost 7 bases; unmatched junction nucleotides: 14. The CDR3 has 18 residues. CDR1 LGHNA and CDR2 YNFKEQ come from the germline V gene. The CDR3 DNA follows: TGTGCCAGCAGCCAAGTAGCGGGGGGGCCGGTCGTTTCAGTGACCCAGTACTTC. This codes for CASSQVAGGPVVSVTQYF.

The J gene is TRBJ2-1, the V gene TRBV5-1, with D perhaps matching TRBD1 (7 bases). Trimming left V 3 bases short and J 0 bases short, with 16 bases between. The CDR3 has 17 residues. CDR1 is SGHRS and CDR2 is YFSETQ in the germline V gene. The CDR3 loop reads CASSSGGLSTSYNEQFF. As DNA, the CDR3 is TGCGCCAGCAGCTCAGGGGGACTGAGTACCTCCTACAATGAGCAGTTCTTC.

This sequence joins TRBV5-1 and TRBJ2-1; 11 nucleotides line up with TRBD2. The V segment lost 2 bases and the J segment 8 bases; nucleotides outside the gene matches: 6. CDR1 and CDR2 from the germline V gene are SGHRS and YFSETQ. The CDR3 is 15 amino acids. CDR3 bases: TGCGCCAGCAGCTTTGGGTTAGCGGGAGGGGATGAGCAGTTCTTC. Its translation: CASSFGLAGGDEQFF.

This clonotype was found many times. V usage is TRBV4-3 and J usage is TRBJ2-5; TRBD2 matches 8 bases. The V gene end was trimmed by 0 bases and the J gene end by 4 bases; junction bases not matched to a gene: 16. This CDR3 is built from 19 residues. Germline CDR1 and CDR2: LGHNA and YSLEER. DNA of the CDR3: TGCGCCAGCAGCCAAGAGGTTCCGGTCTCCAACGGGGGGGGAGAGACCCAGTACTTC. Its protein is CASSQEVPVSNGGGETQYF.

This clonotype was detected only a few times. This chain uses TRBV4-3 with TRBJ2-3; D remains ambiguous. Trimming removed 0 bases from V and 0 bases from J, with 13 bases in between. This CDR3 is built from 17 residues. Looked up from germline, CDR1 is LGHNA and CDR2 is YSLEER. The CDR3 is CASSQDPRRTSTDTQYF. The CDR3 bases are TGCGCCAGCAGCCAAGATCCAAGGAGAACTAGCACAGATACGCAGTATTTT.

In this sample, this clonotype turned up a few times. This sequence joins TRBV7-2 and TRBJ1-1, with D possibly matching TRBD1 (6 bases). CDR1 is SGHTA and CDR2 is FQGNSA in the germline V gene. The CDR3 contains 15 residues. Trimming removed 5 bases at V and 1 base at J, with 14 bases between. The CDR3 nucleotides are TGTGCCAGCAGCCCAGTGGGGGGGCCGAACACTGAAGCTTTCTTT. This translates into CASSPVGGPNTEAFF.

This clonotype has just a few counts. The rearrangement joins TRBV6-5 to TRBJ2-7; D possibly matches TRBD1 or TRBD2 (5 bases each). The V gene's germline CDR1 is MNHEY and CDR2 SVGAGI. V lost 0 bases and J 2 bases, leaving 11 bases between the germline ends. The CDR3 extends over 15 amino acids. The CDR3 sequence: CASSYSGVGAYEQYF. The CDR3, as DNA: TGTGCCAGCAGTTACTCAGGGGTGGGAGCCTACGAGCAGTACTTC.

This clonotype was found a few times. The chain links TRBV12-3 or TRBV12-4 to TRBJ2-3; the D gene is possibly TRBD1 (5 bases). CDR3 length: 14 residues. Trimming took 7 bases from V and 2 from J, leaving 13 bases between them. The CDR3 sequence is CASTIQVNTDTQYF. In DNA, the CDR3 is TGTGCCAGCACCATACAGGTTAACACAGATACGCAGTATTTT.

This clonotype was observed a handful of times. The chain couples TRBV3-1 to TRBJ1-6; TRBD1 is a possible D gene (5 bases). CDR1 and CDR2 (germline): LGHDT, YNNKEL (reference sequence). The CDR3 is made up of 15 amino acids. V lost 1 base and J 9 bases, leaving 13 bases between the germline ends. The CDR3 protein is CASSQVGGFSSPLHF. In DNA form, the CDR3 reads TGTGCCAGCAGCCAAGTCGGGGGGTTTAGTTCACCCCTCCACTTT.

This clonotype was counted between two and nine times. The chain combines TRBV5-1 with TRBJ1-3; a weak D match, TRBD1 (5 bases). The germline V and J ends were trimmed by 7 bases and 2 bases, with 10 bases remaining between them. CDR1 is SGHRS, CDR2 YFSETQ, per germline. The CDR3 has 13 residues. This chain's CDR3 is CASGTGTGNTIYF. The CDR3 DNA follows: TGCGCCAGCGGGACGGGGACTGGAAACACCATATATTTT.

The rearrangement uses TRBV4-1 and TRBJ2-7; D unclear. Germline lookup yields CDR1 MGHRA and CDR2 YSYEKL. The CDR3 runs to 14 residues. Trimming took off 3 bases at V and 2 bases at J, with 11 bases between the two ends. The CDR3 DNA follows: TGCGCCAGCAGCCATGTGGACCGGCCCTACGAGCAGTACTTC. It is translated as CASSHVDRPYEQYF.

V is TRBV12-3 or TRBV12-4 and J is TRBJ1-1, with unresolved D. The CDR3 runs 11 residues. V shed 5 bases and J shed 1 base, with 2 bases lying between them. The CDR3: CASSANTEAFF. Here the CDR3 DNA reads TGTGCCAGCAGTGCGAACACTGAAGCTTTCTTT.

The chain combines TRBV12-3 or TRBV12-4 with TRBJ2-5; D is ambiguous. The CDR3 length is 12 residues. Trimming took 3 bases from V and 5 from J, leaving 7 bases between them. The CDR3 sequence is CASSFATETQYF. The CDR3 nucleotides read TGTGCCAGCAGTTTCGCCACTGAGACCCAGTACTTC.

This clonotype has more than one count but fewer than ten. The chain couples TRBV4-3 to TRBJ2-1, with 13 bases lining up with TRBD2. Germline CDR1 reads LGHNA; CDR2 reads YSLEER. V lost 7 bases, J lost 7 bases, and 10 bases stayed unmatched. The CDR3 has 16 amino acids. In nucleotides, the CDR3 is TGCGCCAGCACCATGCCCGGACTAGCGGGGGATAATGAGCAGTTCTTC. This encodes CASTMPGLAGDNEQFF.

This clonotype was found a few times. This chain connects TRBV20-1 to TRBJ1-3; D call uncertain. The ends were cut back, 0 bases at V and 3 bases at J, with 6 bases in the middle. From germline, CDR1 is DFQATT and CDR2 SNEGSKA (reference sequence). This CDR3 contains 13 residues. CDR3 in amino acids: CSARDWGGNTIYF. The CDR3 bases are TGCAGTGCTAGAGATTGGGGTGGAAACACCATATATTTT.

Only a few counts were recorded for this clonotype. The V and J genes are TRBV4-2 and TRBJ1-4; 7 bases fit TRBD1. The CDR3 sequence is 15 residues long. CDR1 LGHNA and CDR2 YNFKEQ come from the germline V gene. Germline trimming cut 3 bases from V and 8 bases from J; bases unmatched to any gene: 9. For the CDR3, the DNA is TGTGCCAGCAGCCAGGGAGGAGGGGGCGACGAAAAACTGTTTTTT. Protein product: CASSQGGGGDEKLFF.

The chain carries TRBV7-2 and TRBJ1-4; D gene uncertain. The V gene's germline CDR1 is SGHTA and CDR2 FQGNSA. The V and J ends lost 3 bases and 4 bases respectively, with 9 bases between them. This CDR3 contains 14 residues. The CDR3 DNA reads TGTGCCAGCAGCTTCGCAGGTGGTAATGAAAAACTGTTTTTT. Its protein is CASSFAGGNEKLFF.

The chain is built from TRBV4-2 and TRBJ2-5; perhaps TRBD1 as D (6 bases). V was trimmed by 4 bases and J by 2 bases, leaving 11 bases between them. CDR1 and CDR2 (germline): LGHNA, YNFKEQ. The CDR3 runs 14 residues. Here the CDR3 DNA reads TGTGCCAGCAGCCGACAGGCCGCACAAGAGACCCAGTACTTC. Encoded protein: CASSRQAAQETQYF.

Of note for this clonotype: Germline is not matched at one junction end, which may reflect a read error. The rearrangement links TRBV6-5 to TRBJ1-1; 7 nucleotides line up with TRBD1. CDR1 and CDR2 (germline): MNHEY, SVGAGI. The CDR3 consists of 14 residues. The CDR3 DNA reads TGTGCCATCAGTTACTTGGAGGGGGCGACTGAAGCTTTCTTT. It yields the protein CAISYLEGATEAFF.

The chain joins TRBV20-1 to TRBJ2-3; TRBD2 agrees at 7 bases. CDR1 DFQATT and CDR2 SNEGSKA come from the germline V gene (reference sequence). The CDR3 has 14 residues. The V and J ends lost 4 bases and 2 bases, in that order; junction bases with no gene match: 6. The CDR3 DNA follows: TGCAGTGCTATCTCCCTAGCGGACACAGATACGCAGTATTTT. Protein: CSAISLADTDTQYF.

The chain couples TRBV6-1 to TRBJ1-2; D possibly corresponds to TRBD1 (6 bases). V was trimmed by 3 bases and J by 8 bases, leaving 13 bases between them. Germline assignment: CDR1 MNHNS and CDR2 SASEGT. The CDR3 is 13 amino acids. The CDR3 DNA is TGTGCCAGCAGTGATGGGGGGCGGACGGGCTACACCTTC. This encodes CASSDGGRTGYTF.

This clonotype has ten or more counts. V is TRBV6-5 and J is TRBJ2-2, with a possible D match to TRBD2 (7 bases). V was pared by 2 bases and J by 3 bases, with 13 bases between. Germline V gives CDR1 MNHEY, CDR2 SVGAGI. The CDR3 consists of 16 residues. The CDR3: CASSYEGGADTGELFF. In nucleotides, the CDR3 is TGTGCCAGCAGTTACGAGGGGGGGGCCGACACCGGGGAGCTGTTTTTT.

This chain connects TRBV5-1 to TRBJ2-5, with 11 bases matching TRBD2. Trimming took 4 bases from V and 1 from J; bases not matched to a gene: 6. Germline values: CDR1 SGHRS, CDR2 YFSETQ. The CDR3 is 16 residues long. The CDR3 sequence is CASSPLAGGTQETQYF. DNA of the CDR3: TGCGCCAGCAGCCCCCTAGCGGGGGGCACCCAAGAGACCCAGTACTTC. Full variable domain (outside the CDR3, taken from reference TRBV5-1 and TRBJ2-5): KAGVTQTPRYLIKTRGQQVTLSCSPISGHRSVSWYQQTPGQGLQFLFEYFSETQRNKGNFPGRFSGRQFSNSRSEMNVSTLELGDSALYLCASSPLAGGTQETQYFGPGTRLLVL.

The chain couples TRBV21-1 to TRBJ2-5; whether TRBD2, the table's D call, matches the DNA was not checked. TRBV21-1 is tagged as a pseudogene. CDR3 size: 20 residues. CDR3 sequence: CASSKGSSGGAVIFRETQYF. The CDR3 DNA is TGTGCCAGCAGCAAAGGATCTAGCGGGGGGGCCGTGATATTTCGAGAGACCCAGTACTTC.

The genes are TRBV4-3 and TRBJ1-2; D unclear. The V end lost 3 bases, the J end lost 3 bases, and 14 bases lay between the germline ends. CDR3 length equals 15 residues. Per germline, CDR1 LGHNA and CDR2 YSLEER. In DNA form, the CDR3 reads TGCGCCAGCAGCCATCAACGAGGGATTTACTATGGCTACACCTTC. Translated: CASSHQRGIYYGYTF.